This TCR beta chain was obtained from a study of T cell repertoires in cytomegalovirus infection. The wider study: Recently identified HLA-C-restricted and well-studied HLA-B-restricted CMV epitopes were used. Indicated by public TCR beta signatures were CMV infection and matching HLA type.

Turning to this clonotype: The antigen remains unidentified.

TCRdb re-called the reads through MiXCR, storing one row per CDR3 protein. The sample comprises approximately 1,000,000 distinct CDR3 sequences, approximately 32% of which are singletons, and around an eighth rests with the top ten. The CDR3 extends over 16 amino acids. Unmatched junction bases numbered 5, after V lost 3 bases and J lost 0 bases. Germline V gene sequence: CDR1 SQVTM, CDR2 ANQGSEA. Study outcomes and limitations: HLA-C-restricted CMV-specific TCR beta clonotypes prevailed in the ex vivo response.

The J gene is TRBJ2-6, the V gene TRBV29-1, with 7 positions matching TRBD1. The receptor's source is a human donor in good health (CMV status not recorded). Some clones in this sample may be carry-over from other donors' samples. Sample: cultured CD8+ T cells from PBMCs, taken from culture after CMV antigen stimulation. The CDR3, as DNA: TGCAGCGTTGAGTACAGACAGGGCTCTGGGGCCAACGTCCTGACTTTC. Its translation: CSVEYRQGSGANVLTF.